This record looks at one T cell receptor beta chain sequence and its context. Its antigen has not been determined. No base-level quality is on record; no much larger clone is a single base apart. CD8 naive samples consisted of CD45RO-negative cells that were positively selected for CCR7, yielding a CD45RA+CCR7+ population without TemRA cells. Donors were healthy HIV-negative adults with no recently reported acute infections or vaccinations. Only Caucasian adults living in Nashville, Tennessee, USA were represented among the donors. Blood was collected by leukapheresis, and PBMCs were isolated by Ficoll-Histopaque density gradient centrifugation and then cryopreserved in liquid nitrogen vapor phase. Purity and quantity of every magnetically sorted T cell population were checked by analytical flow cytometry. Genomic DNA was isolated from every sorted fraction and measured by UV absorbance on a Nanodrop 2000c.

The sample belongs to a study of shared clonotypes between healthy human individuals (dated by TCRdb to the early 2020s). About the investigation overall: A couple of women and a few men aged 18 to 49 years were included in the cohort. Per donor, three plates each were used for CD4 naive and CD4 memory, two for CD8 naive, and one for CD8 memory. The study deeply sequenced blood TCR repertoires of about 5 healthy adults to estimate repertoire size and the extent of clonotype sharing between individuals. Libraries were prepared and TCR repertoires were sequenced by different laboratories using diverse techniques, in order to increase sequencing depth and limit assay-specific biases. Leukapheresis yielded between about 0.9 and 9.5 billion PBMCs per donor. Results and caveats for the whole study, not just this receptor: Compared with non-shared clonotypes, the clonotypes found in all four sorted-subset donors had higher generation probabilities. When several donors were compared, the shared fraction of clonotypes was about 5% for naive CD4, over 3% for naive CD8, about 2.5% for memory CD4, and 0.3% to 0.5% for memory CD8. Pairwise subsampling led to the expectation that sequencing depth would affect the degree of clonotype sharing among donors. Naive subsets generally had larger estimated clonotype richness than memory subsets. Only blood was sampled, and tissue TCR repertoires likely differ from those in blood. Because the study included only a small number of donors, the genetic and exposure-history diversity represented was limited. Rarefaction of sorted-subset datasets indicated incomplete sequencing despite the large sequencing depth.

Using the deep immunoSEQ assay, TCR CDR3 regions were amplified from genomic DNA by multiplex PCR. Genomic DNA extracted from each cell subset was distributed evenly over all wells of several immunoSEQ 96-well plates, and each plate served as one replicate. For sorted subsets, each replicate PCR was loaded with roughly 200 ng genomic DNA, equivalent to some 31,000 T cell genomes. The purified libraries were quantified using a Qubit 3.0 fluorometer, sized with a Bioanalyzer 2100, and then quantified again using the KAPA Library Quantification kit. Each immunoSEQ 96-well plate was sequenced on its own single-read 150-cycle Illumina NextSeq 550 flow cell. The paper's processing steps were these. The immunoSEQ output contained only junctional sequences without quality scores, so filtering could not match that applied to full-length reads. Sequences were annotated with PyIR, a Python wrapper for IgBLAST v1.9, and V/J genes and CDR3 were assigned using IMGT germline references. Any read was removed if the V/J assignment was weak (E-value above 1e-6), the CDR3 was missing, or the read contained stop codons, out-of-frame junctions, or ambiguous translated residues. A V3J clonotype was defined by an identical inferred V gene, J gene, and CDR3 amino acid sequence. To compute the percentage overlap between repertoires, the number of shared unique clonotypes was divided by the size of the smaller repertoire. Repertoire richness was assessed with RTK rarefaction, the Chao1 estimator, and Recon v2.1 estimates of unobserved clonotypes. For all TCRbeta clonotypes obtained by the gDNA method from four donors, generation probabilities were computed with OLGA. The source is immuneACCESS, and TCRdb retained only in-frame sequences with V and J called. Part of the clones is not carried over; for the studies checked, unresolved V genes explain less than half of this, and the remainder is unexplained. V, J and clone size are taken as reported in that table, and D and trimming were inferred from the DNA itself. The sample includes about 700,000 clones, with about 90% observed a single time. Approximately 22% of the sample lies in the top ten.

Germline trimming: 5 bases from V, 3 bases from J; junction bases outside gene matches: 2. The germline V gene encodes CDR1 MDHEN and CDR2 SYDVKM. Its CDR3 holds 15 amino acids, cysteine through phenylalanine. Kept here is only the CDR3 DNA, which spans 45 bases and is read in frame from base 1. The rearranged chain carries TRBV28 and TRBJ2-3; the central 13 bases match TRBD2. The sample consisted of naive CD8+ T cells sorted from blood. What this sample's cell subset or site label stands for: CD45RA+CCR7+. This receptor was identified in a man in his thirties or forties in good health. In nucleotide form, the sequence is TGTGCCAGCAGTATACTAGCGGGAGGGACAGATACGCAGTATTTT. Translated, it reads CASSILAGGTDTQYF.